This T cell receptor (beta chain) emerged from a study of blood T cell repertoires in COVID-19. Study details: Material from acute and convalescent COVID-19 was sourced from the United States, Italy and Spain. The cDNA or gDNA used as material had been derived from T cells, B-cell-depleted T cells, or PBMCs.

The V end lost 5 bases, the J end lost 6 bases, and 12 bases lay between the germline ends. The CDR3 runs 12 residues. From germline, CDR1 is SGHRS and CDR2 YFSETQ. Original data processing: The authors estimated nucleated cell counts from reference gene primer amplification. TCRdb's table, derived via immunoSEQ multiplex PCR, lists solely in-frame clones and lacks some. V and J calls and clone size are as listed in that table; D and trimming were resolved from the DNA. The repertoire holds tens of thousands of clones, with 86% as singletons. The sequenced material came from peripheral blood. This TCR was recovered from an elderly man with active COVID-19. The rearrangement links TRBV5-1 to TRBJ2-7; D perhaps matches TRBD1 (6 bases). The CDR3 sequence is CASRQGPSEQYF. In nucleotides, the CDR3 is TGCGCCAGCAGACAGGGCCCGAGCGAGCAGTACTTC.